These T cell receptor beta chains were read from a single sample in a study of response to subunit inactivated influenza vaccine. TCRdb reprocessed the RT-PCR reads via MiXCR and lists one record per CDR3 protein. The sample consists of about 500,000 distinct CDR3 sequences, 15% to 20% of them appearing once. The sample here was CD4+ T cells sorted from PBMCs, taken less than 25 months after vaccination. The origin of the receptors is a man between 45 and 75 years old who received an inactivated influenza vaccine. Each CDR3 is given with its conserved first and last residue. D genes are given only for firm matches. Clone size appears in some rows only: once, few, many, or a class for an expanded clone.

abundance,d_gene,v_gene,len,j_gene,CDR3aa,CDR3nt
many,-,TRBV29-1,13,TRBJ2-4,CSAASVGRNIQYF,TGCAGCGCGGCCTCCGTGGGTAGGAACATTCAGTACTTC
many,-,TRBV4-2,14,TRBJ2-7,CASSRPGSSYEQYF,TGTGCCAGCAGCCGTCCGGGGAGCTCCTACGAGCAGTACTTC
few,TRBD1,TRBV5-1,14,TRBJ2-2,CASSWTGGTGELFF,TGCGCCAGCAGCTGGACAGGGGGCACCGGGGAGCTGTTTTTT
-,-,TRBV20-1,13,TRBJ1-1,CSARGGGAFQAFF,TGCAGTGCTAGGGGTGGGGGGGCCTTTCAAGCTTTCTTT
many,TRBD2,TRBV5-6,15,TRBJ2-1,CASSLRTSGRGEQFF,TGTGCCAGCAGCCTTCGGACTAGCGGCCGGGGTGAGCAGTTCTTC
-,-,TRBV10-3,14,TRBJ1-4,CAISESGQGEKLFF,TGTGCCATCAGTGAATCGGGGCAGGGTGAAAAACTGTTTTTT
few,-,TRBV5-1,16,TRBJ1-3,CASSLEGSNSGNTIYF,TGCGCCAGCAGCTTGGAAGGATCCAACTCTGGAAACACCATATATTTT
few,TRBD2,TRBV5-6,17,TRBJ2-3,CASSLGVAGEWSDTQYF,TGTGCCAGCAGCTTGGGGGTAGCGGGGGAATGGTCAGATACGCAGTATTTT
many,-,TRBV12-3/TRBV12-4,15,TRBJ2-2,CASSFGGAGTGELFF,TGTGCCAGCAGTTTTGGGGGGGCAGGAACCGGGGAGCTGTTTTTT
few,-,TRBV10-3,14,TRBJ2-4,CATCPGTQGNIQYF,TGTGCCACCTGCCCCGGGACTCAGGGTAACATTCAGTACTTC
-,TRBD2,TRBV20-1,21,TRBJ2-5,CSARDRHPGLAGPSPQETQYF,TGCAGTGCTAGAGACCGGCACCCGGGACTAGCGGGACCAAGCCCACAAGAGACCCAGTACTTC
few,-,TRBV20-1,14,TRBJ2-7,CSARVTGLSYEQYF,TGCAGTGCTAGAGTGACAGGTCTCTCCTACGAGCAGTACTTC
few,-,TRBV28,16,TRBJ2-3,CASSFEWGATPDTQYF,TGTGCCAGCAGTTTTGAGTGGGGGGCCACCCCAGATACGCAGTATTTT
-,-,TRBV12-3/TRBV12-4,14,TRBJ2-1,CASSPGDLYNEQFF,TGTGCCAGCAGTCCGGGGGACCTATACAATGAGCAGTTCTTC
many,-,TRBV29-1,13,TRBJ1-1,CSAQAGWNTEAFF,TGCAGCGCCCAAGCAGGATGGAACACTGAAGCTTTCTTT
few,-,TRBV6-1,17,TRBJ2-5,CASSELRLADGQETQYF,TGTGCCAGCAGTGAACTCCGGCTAGCAGATGGGCAAGAGACCCAGTACTTC
few,-,TRBV11-2,12,TRBJ2-1,CASSPLQNEQFF,TGTGCCAGCAGCCCTCTGCAGAATGAGCAGTTCTTC
many,TRBD1,TRBV5-5,17,TRBJ2-2,CASSPPPGQGNTGELFF,TGTGCCAGCAGTCCACCCCCGGGACAGGGAAACACCGGGGAGCTGTTTTTT
-,TRBD2,TRBV28,16,TRBJ2-7,CASSLGLAGVSYEQYF,TGTGCCAGCAGTTTAGGACTAGCGGGAGTTTCCTACGAGCAGTACTTC
-,TRBD2,TRBV29-1,13,TRBJ2-1,CSGGLAGGPGQFF,TGCAGCGGAGGACTAGCGGGAGGACCTGGGCAGTTCTTC
few,-,TRBV12-3/TRBV12-4,17,TRBJ2-1,CASSARGGRGKYNEQFF,TGTGCCAGCAGCGCTAGGGGGGGGCGGGGAAAGTACAATGAGCAGTTCTTC
few,-,TRBV29-1,14,TRBJ2-5,CSAPVWGRQETQYF,TGCAGCGCCCCCGTCTGGGGCAGACAAGAGACCCAGTACTTC
few,-,TRBV20-1,12,TRBJ2-3,CSAREVSDTQYF,TGCAGTGCTAGAGAAGTGTCAGATACGCAGTATTTT
-,-,TRBV20-1,15,TRBJ1-5,CSAGLGGAGNQPQHF,TGCAGTGCTGGCCTCGGGGGGGCGGGCAATCAGCCCCAGCATTTT
few,-,TRBV12-3/TRBV12-4,13,TRBJ1-4,CASSLSETGRLFF,TGTGCCAGCAGTTTGTCGGAGACAGGAAGACTGTTTTTT
-,-,TRBV4-3,16,TRBJ2-3,CASSQERTSSGDTQYF,TGCGCCAGCAGCCAAGAAAGAACTAGCTCAGGAGATACGCAGTATTTT
few,-,TRBV3-1,15,TRBJ1-6,CASSQDSVFSSPLHF,TGTGCCAGCAGCCAAGACAGCGTTTTCTCGTCACCCCTCCACTTT
few,-,TRBV4-1,16,TRBJ2-2,CASSQFEGGYGGELFF,TGCGCCAGCAGCCAATTTGAGGGAGGTTACGGCGGGGAGCTGTTTTTT
-,TRBD2,TRBV7-2,16,TRBJ2-3,CASARSSLAGVETQYF,TGTGCCAGCGCTAGGAGTTCCCTAGCGGGTGTCGAAACGCAGTATTTT
few,-,TRBV5-1,16,TRBJ1-1,CASSLTAGNMNTEAFF,TGCGCCAGCAGCTTGACGGCAGGGAACATGAACACTGAAGCTTTCTTT
-,-,TRBV20-1,13,TRBJ2-5,CSASSQGLETQYF,TGCAGTGCTAGTTCCCAGGGTCTGGAGACCCAGTACTTC
few,TRBD2,TRBV20-1,14,TRBJ2-3,CSATSGSGSDTQYF,TGCAGTGCCACTAGCGGGAGTGGATCAGATACGCAGTATTTT
many,-,TRBV11-1,14,TRBJ2-3,CASSSTGQIDTQYF,TGTGCCAGCAGCTCAACAGGACAGATAGATACGCAGTATTTT
-,TRBD1,TRBV5-1,13,TRBJ2-1,CASSSGQINEQFF,TGCGCCAGCAGCTCGGGACAGATTAATGAGCAGTTCTTC
-,-,TRBV12-3/TRBV12-4,14,TRBJ1-2,CASSLVGLSPGYTF,TGTGCCAGCAGTTTGGTGGGACTTAGCCCTGGCTACACCTTC
-,TRBD2,TRBV4-1,19,TRBJ2-4,CASSQGLAGGNMWKNIQYF,TGCGCCAGCAGCCAGGGACTAGCGGGAGGTAATATGTGGAAAAACATTCAGTACTTC
-,TRBD2,TRBV11-2,17,TRBJ2-1,CASSYGLAGRSYNEQFF,TGTGCCAGCAGCTACGGACTAGCGGGACGATCCTACAATGAGCAGTTCTTC
few,-,TRBV27,15,TRBJ1-1,CASRIISTGNTEAFF,TGTGCCAGCAGGATTATATCGACAGGGAACACTGAAGCTTTCTTT
few,-,TRBV7-9,11,TRBJ2-6,CASPRDNVLTF,TGTGCCAGCCCAAGGGACAACGTCCTGACTTTC
-,TRBD2,TRBV6-6,12,TRBJ2-7,CASSSTTSQQYF,TGTGCCAGCAGTTCCACGACTAGCCAGCAGTACTTC
-,-,TRBV5-6,16,TRBJ2-3,CASSLEAGVRTDTQYF,TGTGCCAGCAGCTTGGAGGCAGGGGTTCGCACAGATACGCAGTATTTT
few,-,TRBV4-2,13,TRBJ1-3,CASSQEGGGSIYF,TGTGCCAGCAGCCAAGAAGGGGGGGGTTCCATATATTTT
-,TRBD2,TRBV20-1,14,TRBJ2-2,CSAIPPGGAWELFF,TGCAGTGCGATCCCTCCCGGGGGGGCGTGGGAGCTGTTTTTT
few,-,TRBV4-3,13,TRBJ1-2,CASSQGALGSYTF,TGCGCCAGCAGCCAAGGGGCCCTAGGAAGCTACACCTTC
many,TRBD1,TRBV5-1,14,TRBJ2-4,CASTGDGSYDIQYF,TGCGCCAGTACAGGGGATGGGTCGTATGACATTCAGTACTTC
-,TRBD2,TRBV6-2/TRBV6-3,20,TRBJ2-7,CASSYSIVPQGGTPADEQYF,TGTGCCAGCAGTTACTCGATCGTACCTCAGGGAGGGACTCCGGCCGACGAGCAGTACTTC
-,TRBD1,TRBV11-2,15,TRBJ1-4,CASSHRGQPNEKLFF,TGTGCCAGCAGCCACAGGGGGCAACCTAATGAAAAACTGTTTTTT
few,TRBD1,TRBV12-3/TRBV12-4,14,TRBJ1-6,CASSPRQGNSPLHF,TGTGCCAGCAGCCCCCGACAGGGGAATTCACCCCTCCACTTT
-,-,TRBV4-2,20,TRBJ2-5,CASSQDSAGTTPRYQETQYF,TGTGCCAGCAGCCAAGATTCGGCGGGGACAACCCCAAGGTACCAAGAGACCCAGTACTTC
few,TRBD2,TRBV7-2,15,TRBJ2-3,CASSEATSGSDTQYF,TGTGCCAGCAGCGAAGCGACTAGCGGGAGCGATACGCAGTATTTT
few,-,TRBV2,13,TRBJ1-1,CASGIEGPGGAFF,TGTGCCAGCGGAATAGAGGGCCCGGGGGGGGCTTTCTTT
once,TRBD1,TRBV11-2,19,TRBJ1-2,CASSRQAGTGGGIGYGYTF,TGTGCCAGCAGCCGCCAAGCCGGGACAGGGGGCGGAATAGGATATGGCTACACCTTC
-,-,TRBV27,15,TRBJ2-7,CASRLRDRPPYEQYF,TGTGCCAGCAGACTCCGGGACCGGCCTCCCTACGAGCAGTACTTC
-,TRBD1,TRBV12-3/TRBV12-4,15,TRBJ1-3,CASSFTGGAGNTIYF,TGTGCCAGCAGTTTTACAGGGGGCGCTGGAAACACCATATATTTT
many,-,TRBV11-2,13,TRBJ1-1,CASSFRMGTEAFF,TGTGCCAGCAGCTTTAGGATGGGCACTGAAGCTTTCTTT
medium-sized,-,TRBV12-3/TRBV12-4,15,TRBJ2-3,CASILGGGGADTQYF,TGTGCCAGCATCCTGGGGGGGGGCGGAGCAGATACGCAGTATTTT
-,-,TRBV10-3,17,TRBJ2-4,CAISESGTNLAKNIQYF,TGTGCCATCAGTGAGTCGGGGACAAACCTAGCCAAAAACATTCAGTACTTC
-,-,TRBV7-9,14,TRBJ2-1,CASSSSVSYNEQFF,TGTGCCAGCAGTAGTTCCGTCTCCTACAATGAGCAGTTCTTC
many,-,TRBV4-3,13,TRBJ2-7,CASSQDLQGEQYF,TGCGCCAGCAGCCAAGATCTGCAGGGCGAGCAGTACTTC